A single T cell receptor (beta chain) is shown here with its context. Its binding antigen is unknown. Within one base of it there is no much larger clone, and no base qualities were kept. This sample stems from a study of blood T cell repertoires in COVID-19 (dated by TCRdb to 2020 to 2021). Study-wide context: The collaborator samples originated in the United States, Italy and Spain and spanned the acute and convalescent phases of COVID-19. The prospective study material was composed of cDNA or gDNA derived from T cells, B-cell-depleted T cells, or PBMCs. Subjects who had been exposed to COVID-19, were actively infected with it, or had recovered from it provided the deeply sampled blood TCRbeta repertoires that made up the dataset. The repertoires were released in a freely available public database meant as a resource for research on the immune response to SARS-CoV-2. Samples came from the ongoing ImmuneRACE study (first 160 participants) plus 1,254 subjects from 6 global collaborators. The sample metadata nearly always contained a de-identified subject ID, COVID-19 status, age in years and sex. HLA class I and class II types, where available, came from metadata supplied by the sample provider rather than from assay-based typing.

Sequences SGHDT (CDR1) and YYEEEE (CDR2) are obtained from the germline V gene. V is trimmed back by 4 bases and J by 0 bases, and the junction contains 8 bases that no gene match accounts for. Spanning cysteine to phenylalanine, the CDR3 consists of 17 amino acids. Of the read, only the CDR3 DNA is kept; its 51 bases are in frame from base 1. The paper's findings and limits, for the study overall: The amount of clinical and demographic metadata varied by source and participant and was provided uncurated.

TCRbeta CDR3 regions were amplified from genomic DNA using the immunoSEQ Assay, a bias-controlled multiplex PCR. As for how the authors treated the data: The number of nucleated cells in each sample was estimated by amplification of reference gene primers within the assay. To quantify the absolute abundance of each unique TCRbeta CDR3 rearrangement, sequence reads were collapsed and filtered. For each sample, productive Simpson clonality was calculated as the square root of Simpson's diversity index over productive rearrangements. TCRdb limited this immuneACCESS table to in-frame rearrangements with V and J called. A share of clones is missing; checked studies link under half to unresolved V genes, and the rest is unexplained. Clone size and V and J calls were adopted from that table, with D and trimming inferred from the DNA. The sample table records 180,000 or so clones; 85% to 90% of these occur just once. The top ten clonotypes cover under 9.5% of the sample.

Each collaborating institution followed its own protocols to collect whole blood in K2EDTA tubes. For TCRbeta analysis, collaborator samples were shipped as frozen whole blood, as isolated PBMCs, or as DNA extracted from either sample type. The chain is made from TRBV5-6 and TRBJ1-3; 9 junctional bases match TRBD1. Sequences were obtained from peripheral blood. The receptor was derived from a woman aged 55-69 years with acute or convalescent COVID-19. CDR3 loop: CASSLRDRDFSGNTIYF. In nucleotide form, the sequence is TGTGCCAGCAGCCTCCGGGACAGGGACTTCTCTGGAAACACCATATATTTT.